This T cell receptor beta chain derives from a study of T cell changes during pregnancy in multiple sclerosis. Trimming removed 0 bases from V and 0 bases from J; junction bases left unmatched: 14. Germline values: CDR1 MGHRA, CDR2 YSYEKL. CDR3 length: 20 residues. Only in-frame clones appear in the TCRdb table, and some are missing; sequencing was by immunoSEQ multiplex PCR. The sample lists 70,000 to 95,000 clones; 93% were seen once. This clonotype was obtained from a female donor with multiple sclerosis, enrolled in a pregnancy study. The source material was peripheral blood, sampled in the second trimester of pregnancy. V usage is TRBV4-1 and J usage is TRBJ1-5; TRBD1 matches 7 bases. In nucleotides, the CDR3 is TGCGCCAGCAGCCAAGATCCGTACCGGGACAGACACTTTAGCAATCAGCCCCAGCATTTT. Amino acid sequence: CASSQDPYRDRHFSNQPQHF.